These T cell receptor beta chains were read from a single sample in a study of blood T cell repertoires in COVID-19. Profiling relied on immunoSEQ multiplex PCR, and the TCRdb table lists in-frame clones only, not all of them. The table shows about 250,000 clones, with 84% occurring only once. Sequenced material: peripheral blood. The receptors come from a person between 65 and 79 years old with COVID-19, enrolled during active disease. Both conserved end residues are part of each CDR3. D genes are given only for firm matches. Part of the rows lack a size; the others show once, few, many or a class for expanded clones.

V gene	J gene	D gene	clone size	CDR3 DNA	CDR3 protein
TRBV19	TRBJ1-4	.	.	TGTGCCAGTAGTAAGGCAGGGTGGGAAAAACTGTTTTTT	CASSKAGWEKLFF
TRBV27	TRBJ2-2	.	.	TGTGCCAGCAGAACAGGGACCCTCACCGGGGAGCTGTTTTTT	CASRTGTLTGELFF
TRBV19	TRBJ1-6	.	.	TGTGCCAGTAGTATCGGCAAGACTTTAGGTTCACCCCTCCACTTT	CASSIGKTLGSPLHF
TRBV7-2	TRBJ2-3	.	.	TGTGCCAGCAACCCATGGGGCAGCGTCACAGATACGCAGTATTTT	CASNPWGSVTDTQYF
TRBV11-3	TRBJ2-2	TRBD2	.	TGTGCCAGCAGCCCACGGACTAGCGGGTCCACCGGGGAGCTGTTTTTT	CASSPRTSGSTGELFF
TRBV3-1/TRBV3-2	TRBJ2-7	.	.	TGTGCCAGCAGCGACGCTTGGGGGGACGAGCAGTACTTC	CASSDAWGDEQYF
TRBV5-6	TRBJ1-1	TRBD1	.	TGTGCCAGCAGACGACGGACAGGAACCTTAAACACTGAAGCTTTCTTT	CASRRRTGTLNTEAFF
TRBV5-1	TRBJ2-3	.	.	TGCGCCAGCCTGGACGGGAGTCGGGGAGATACGCAGTATTTT	CASLDGSRGDTQYF
TRBV5-4	TRBJ2-5	.	.	TGTGCCAGCAGCTCCCAGCGGGCCGAAGAGACCCAGTACTTC	CASSSQRAEETQYF
TRBV28	TRBJ2-4	TRBD1	.	TGTGCCAGCAGTTTTCCCCCTACGGACAGGGAAATGGACATTCAGTACTTC	CASSFPPTDREMDIQYF
TRBV4-3	TRBJ1-2	.	.	TGCGCCAGCAGCCAAGAACGTCCCGGACAGTTCCTGCCTTCTAACTATGGCTACACCTTC	CASSQERPGQFLPSNYGYTF
TRBV7-8	TRBJ2-1	TRBD2	.	TGTGCCAGCAGCCTAACCCCGACGAGCGGGGGTCACTCGGCGGAGCAGTTCTTC	CASSLTPTSGGHSAEQFF
TRBV6-5	TRBJ1-1	.	.	TGTGCCAGCAGTTACGCAGGGAAGAGCACTGAAGCTTTCTTT	CASSYAGKSTEAFF
TRBV28	TRBJ2-7	TRBD1	few	TGTGCCAGCAGTCCCTCCGCGCAGGGGGCCTCCTACGAGCAGTACTTC	CASSPSAQGASYEQYF
TRBV5-5	TRBJ1-2	.	few	TGTGCCAGCAGCTTGGCCGGAGGGGTGCCCTATGGCTACACCTTC	CASSLAGGVPYGYTF
TRBV19	TRBJ1-4	TRBD1	.	TGTGCCAGTAGTACTCGGGACAGGGGTGAAAAACTGTTTTTT	CASSTRDRGEKLFF
TRBV25-1	TRBJ1-4	.	.	TGTGCCAGCAGTGAAACCAGGGATAATGAAAAACTGTTTTTT	CASSETRDNEKLFF
TRBV6-2/TRBV6-3	TRBJ1-2	.	.	TGTGCCAGCAGTTACTCGAGGCCCCCGAACTATGGCTACACCTTC	CASSYSRPPNYGYTF
TRBV6-4	TRBJ2-5	.	.	TGTGCCAGCAGTTACAGGGCGGGAGAGACCCAGTACTTC	CASSYRAGETQYF
TRBV5-1	TRBJ1-1	.	.	TGCGCCAGCAGCTTGTCCGGTAGGGGCCCCTCGAACACTGAAGCTTTCTTT	CASSLSGRGPSNTEAFF
TRBV2	TRBJ2-7	TRBD2	.	TGTGCCAGCACACCGGGAGGGACAACCTACGAGCAGTACTTC	CASTPGGTTYEQYF
TRBV4-3	TRBJ1-6	TRBD1	once	TGCGCCAGCAGCCAATGGCAGGGGGCGCGTAATTCACCCCTCCACTTT	CASSQWQGARNSPLHF